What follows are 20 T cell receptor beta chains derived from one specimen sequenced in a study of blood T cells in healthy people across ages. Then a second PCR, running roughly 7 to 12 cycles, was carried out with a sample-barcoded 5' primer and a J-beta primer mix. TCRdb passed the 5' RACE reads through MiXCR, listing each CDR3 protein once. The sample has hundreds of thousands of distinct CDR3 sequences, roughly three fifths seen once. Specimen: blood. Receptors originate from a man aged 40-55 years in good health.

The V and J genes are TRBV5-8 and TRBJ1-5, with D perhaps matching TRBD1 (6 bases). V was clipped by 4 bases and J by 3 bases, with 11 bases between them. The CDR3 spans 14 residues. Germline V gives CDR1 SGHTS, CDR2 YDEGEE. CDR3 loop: CASSVTGTNQPQHF. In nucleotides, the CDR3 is TGTGCCAGCAGCGTGACAGGAACCAATCAGCCCCAGCATTTT. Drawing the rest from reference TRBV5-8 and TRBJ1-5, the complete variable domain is EAGVTQSPTHLIKTRGQQATLRCSPISGHTSVYWYQQALGLGLQFLLWYDEGEERNRGNFPPRFSGRQFPNYSSELNVNALELEDSALYLCASSVTGTNQPQHFGDGTRLSIL.

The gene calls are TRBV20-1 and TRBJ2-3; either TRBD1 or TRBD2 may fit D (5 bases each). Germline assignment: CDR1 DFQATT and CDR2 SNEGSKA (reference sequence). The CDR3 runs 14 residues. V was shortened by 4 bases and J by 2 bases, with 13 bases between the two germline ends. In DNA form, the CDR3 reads TGCAGTGCTAAACGGGACCCGAACACAGATACGCAGTATTTT. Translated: CSAKRDPNTDTQYF.

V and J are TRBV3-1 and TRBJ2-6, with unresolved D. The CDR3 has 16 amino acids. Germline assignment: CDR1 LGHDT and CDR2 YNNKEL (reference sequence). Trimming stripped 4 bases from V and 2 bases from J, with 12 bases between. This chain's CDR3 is CASSRVRTPGANVLTF. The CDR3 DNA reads TGTGCCAGCAGCCGGGTAAGGACCCCTGGGGCCAACGTCCTGACTTTC.

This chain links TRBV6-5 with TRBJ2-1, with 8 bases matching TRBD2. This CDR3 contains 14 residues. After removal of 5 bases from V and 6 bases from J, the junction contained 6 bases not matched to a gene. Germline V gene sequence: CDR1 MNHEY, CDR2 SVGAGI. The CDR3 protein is CASSLLREGNEQFF. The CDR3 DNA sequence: TGTGCCAGCAGTCTTCTTCGGGAGGGCAATGAGCAGTTCTTC.

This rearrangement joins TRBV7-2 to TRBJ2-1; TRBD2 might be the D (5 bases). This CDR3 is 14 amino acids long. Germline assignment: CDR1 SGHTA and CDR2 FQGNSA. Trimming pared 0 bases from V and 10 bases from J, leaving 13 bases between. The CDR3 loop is CASSLARGSEEQFF. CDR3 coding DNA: TGTGCCAGCAGCTTAGCGCGAGGGTCGGAGGAGCAGTTCTTC.

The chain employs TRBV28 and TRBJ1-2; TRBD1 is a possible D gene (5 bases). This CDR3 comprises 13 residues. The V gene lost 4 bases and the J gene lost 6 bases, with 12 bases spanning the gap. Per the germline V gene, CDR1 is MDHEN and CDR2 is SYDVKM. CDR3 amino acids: CASSYGQGNGYTF. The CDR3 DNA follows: TGTGCCAGCAGTTACGGGCAGGGAAATGGCTACACCTTC.

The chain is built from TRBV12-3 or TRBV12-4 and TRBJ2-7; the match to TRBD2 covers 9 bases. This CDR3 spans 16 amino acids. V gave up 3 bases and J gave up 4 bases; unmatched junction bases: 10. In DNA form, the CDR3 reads TGTGCCAGCAGTTTCCACGTAGCGGGAGCTGCGTACGAGCAGTACTTC. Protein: CASSFHVAGAAYEQYF.

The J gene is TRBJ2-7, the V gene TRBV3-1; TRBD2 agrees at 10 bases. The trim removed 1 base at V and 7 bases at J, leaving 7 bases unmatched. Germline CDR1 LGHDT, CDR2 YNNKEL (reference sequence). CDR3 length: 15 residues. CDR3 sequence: CASSQGPAGGREQYF. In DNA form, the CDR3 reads TGTGCCAGCAGCCAAGGTCCAGCGGGGGGGCGGGAGCAGTACTTC.

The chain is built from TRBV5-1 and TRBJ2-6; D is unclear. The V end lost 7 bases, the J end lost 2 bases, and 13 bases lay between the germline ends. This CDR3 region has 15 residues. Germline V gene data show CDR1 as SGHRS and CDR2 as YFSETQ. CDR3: CASGPRHAGANVLTF. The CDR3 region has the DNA TGCGCCAGCGGCCCTAGACACGCTGGGGCCAACGTCCTGACTTTC.

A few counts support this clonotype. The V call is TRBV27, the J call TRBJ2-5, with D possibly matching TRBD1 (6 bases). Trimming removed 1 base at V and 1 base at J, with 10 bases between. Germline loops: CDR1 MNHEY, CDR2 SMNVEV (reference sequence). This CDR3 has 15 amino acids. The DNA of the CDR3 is TGTGCCAGCAGTTTATGGACAGCTGGCCAAGAGACCCAGTACTTC. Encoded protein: CASSLWTAGQETQYF.

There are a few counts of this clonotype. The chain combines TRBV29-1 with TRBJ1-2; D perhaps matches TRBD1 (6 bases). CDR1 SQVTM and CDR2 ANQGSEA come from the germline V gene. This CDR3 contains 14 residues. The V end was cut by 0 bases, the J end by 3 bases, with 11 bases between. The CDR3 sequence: CSVEDGQWDYGYTF. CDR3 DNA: TGCAGCGTTGAAGATGGACAGTGGGACTATGGCTACACCTTC. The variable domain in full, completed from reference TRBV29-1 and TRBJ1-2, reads SAVISQKPSRDICQRGTSLTIQCQVDSQVTMMFWYRQQPGQSLTLIATANQGSEATYESGFVIDKFPISRPNLTFSTLTVSNMSPEDSSIYLCSVEDGQWDYGYTFGSGTRLTVV.

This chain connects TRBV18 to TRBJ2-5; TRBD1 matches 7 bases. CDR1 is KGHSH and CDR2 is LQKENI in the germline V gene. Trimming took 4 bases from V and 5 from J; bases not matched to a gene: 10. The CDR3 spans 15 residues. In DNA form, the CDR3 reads TGTGCCAGCTCACAATCGACAGGGACGGAGGAGACCCAGTACTTC. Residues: CASSQSTGTEETQYF.

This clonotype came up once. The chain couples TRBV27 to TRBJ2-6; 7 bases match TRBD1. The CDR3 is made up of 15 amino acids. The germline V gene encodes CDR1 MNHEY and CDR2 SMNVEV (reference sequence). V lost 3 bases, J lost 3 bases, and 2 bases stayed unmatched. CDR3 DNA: TGTGCCAGCAGTTTGAACAGGGGTGGGGCCAACGTCCTGACTTTC. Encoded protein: CASSLNRGGANVLTF.

CDR3 bases: TGTGCCAGCAGGCACGGAACAGAAACTCTGGGGACCCAGTACTTC. Its translation: CASRHGTETLGTQYF. The chain joins TRBV11-3 to TRBJ2-5, with D unresolved. The CDR3 contains 15 residues. From germline, CDR1 is SGHNT and CDR2 YENEEA. V was pared by 6 bases and J by 7 bases, with 21 bases between.

CDR3 in amino acids: CASSLNSGRAVGEQFF. CDR3 DNA sequence: TGCGCCAGCAGCTTAAATAGCGGGAGGGCCGTGGGGGAGCAGTTCTTC. V and J are TRBV5-1 and TRBJ2-1; 11 bases line up with TRBD2. Germline V gene sequence: CDR1 SGHRS, CDR2 YFSETQ. The CDR3 totals 16 residues. The V and J ends lost 2 bases and 10 bases, in that order; junction bases with no gene match: 11.

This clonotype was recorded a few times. The CDR3 sequence is CASSLGLATYEQYF. In DNA, the CDR3 is TGTGCCAGCAGCCTCGGACTAGCGACGTACGAGCAGTACTTC. The chain is built from TRBV11-2 and TRBJ2-7; TRBD2 agrees at 9 bases. Germline V lookup: CDR1 SGHAT, CDR2 FQNNGV. The V gene end was trimmed by 5 bases and the J gene end by 4 bases; junction bases not matched to a gene: 6. The length of the CDR3 is 14 residues.

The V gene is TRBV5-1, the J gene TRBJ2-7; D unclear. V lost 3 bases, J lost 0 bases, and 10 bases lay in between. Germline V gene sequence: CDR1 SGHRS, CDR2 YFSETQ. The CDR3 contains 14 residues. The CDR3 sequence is CASSYDTYSYEQYF. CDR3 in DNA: TGCGCCAGCAGCTATGACACATACTCCTACGAGCAGTACTTC.

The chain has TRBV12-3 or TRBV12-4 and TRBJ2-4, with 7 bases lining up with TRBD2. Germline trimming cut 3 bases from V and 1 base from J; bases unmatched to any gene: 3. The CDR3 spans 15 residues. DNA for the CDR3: TGTGCCAGCAGTTTTGGGGGGGTTGCCAAAAACATTCAGTACTTC. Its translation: CASSFGGVAKNIQYF.

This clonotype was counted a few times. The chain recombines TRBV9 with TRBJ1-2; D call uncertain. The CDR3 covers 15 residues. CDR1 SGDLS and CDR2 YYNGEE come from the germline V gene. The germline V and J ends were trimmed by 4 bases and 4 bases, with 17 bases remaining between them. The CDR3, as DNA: TGTGCCAGCAGCCCCTCACCCACAGCTAGCTATGGCTACACCTTC. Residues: CASSPSPTASYGYTF.

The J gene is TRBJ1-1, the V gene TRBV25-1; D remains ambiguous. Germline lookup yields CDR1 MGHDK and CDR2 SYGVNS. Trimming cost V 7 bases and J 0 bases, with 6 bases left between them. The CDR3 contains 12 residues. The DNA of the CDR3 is TGTGCCAGCACCGGTATGAACACTGAAGCTTTCTTT. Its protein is CASTGMNTEAFF.